Shown below are 13 T cell receptor beta chains from a single sample sequenced in a study of blood T cells in healthy people across ages. The use of a sample-barcoded 5' primer and a J-beta primer mix characterized a second PCR of about 7 to 12 cycles. TCRdb called the 5' RACE reads again in MiXCR, with one record for every CDR3 protein. This table has 650,000 or so distinct CDR3 sequences, around 52% appearing once. Sequencing was carried out using blood. These receptor sequences come from a woman of 80 years or more in good health.

This clonotype was found a few times. The chain combines TRBV7-2 with TRBJ2-1, with TRBD1 identical over 9 bases. The CDR3 covers 17 residues. The germline CDR1 and CDR2 sequences are SGHTA and FQGNSA. After removal of 5 bases from V and 0 bases from J, the junction contained 8 bases not matched to a gene. CDR3 in DNA: TGTGCCAGCAGCATTATCGGACAGGGGATCTCCTACAATGAGCAGTTCTTC. Its protein is CASSIIGQGISYNEQFF.

In its sample, this clonotype was seen many times. The chain combines TRBV4-1 with TRBJ1-2; D unresolved. Per the germline V gene, CDR1 is MGHRA and CDR2 is YSYEKL. This CDR3 region has 15 residues. V shed 1 base and J shed 4 bases, with 13 bases lying between them. The CDR3 coding sequence is TGCGCCAGCAGCCAAGTCCGCTTCGAATTCTATGGCTACACCTTC. Translating it yields CASSQVRFEFYGYTF.

A single count supports this clonotype. The genes are TRBV24-1 and TRBJ2-3, with D unclear. CDR3 length: 13 amino acids. The V end was cut by 1 base, the J end by 6 bases, with 7 bases between. Per the germline V gene, CDR1 is KGHDR and CDR2 is SFDVKD. In nucleotides, the CDR3 is TGTGCCACCAGTGATTTTATGACCGATACGCAGTATTTT. Translation gives CATSDFMTDTQYF.

This clonotype was seen a few times. V usage is TRBV7-9 and J usage is TRBJ2-3, with D perhaps assigned TRBD1 or TRBD2 (5 bases each). V was cut by 5 bases and J by 8 bases, with 14 bases left in between. Germline CDR1 SEHNR, CDR2 FQNEAQ (reference sequence). This CDR3 spans 13 amino acids. CDR3 sequence reads: CASSVEIGGTQYF. The DNA for the CDR3 is TGTGCCAGCAGCGTAGAAATTGGGGGTACGCAGTATTTT. Looking up the rest from reference TRBV7-9 and TRBJ2-3 gives the full variable domain: DTGVSQNPRHKITKRGQNVTFRCDPISEHNRLYWYRQTLGQGPEFLTYFQNEAQLEKSRLLSDRFSAERPKGSFSTLEIQRTEQGDSAMYLCASSVEIGGTQYFGPGTRLTVL.

This clonotype was detected only a few times. The chain has TRBV29-1 and TRBJ2-6, with D unresolved. This CDR3 region has 13 residues. Trimming removed 4 bases from V and 2 bases from J, with 6 bases in between. Germline loops: CDR1 SQVTM, CDR2 ANQGSEA. The CDR3 here is CSVAITGANVLTF. The CDR3 DNA reads as TGCAGCGTTGCGATTACTGGGGCCAACGTCCTGACTTTC.

The rearrangement uses TRBV7-6 and TRBJ2-1; D not resolved. The closer fit of TRBJ2-7 to the DNA end suggests the J call may be wrong. The germline gives CDR1 SGHVS, CDR2 FNYEAQ. CDR3 length equals 15 residues. The CDR3 DNA sequence: TGTGCCAGCAGCTTAGGGGGTCTTCCCTACAATGAGCAGTACTTC. As protein: CASSLGGLPYNEQYF.

The table lists this clonotype with many counts. This rearrangement joins TRBV12-3 or TRBV12-4 to TRBJ1-5; no firm D call. The CDR3 totals 13 residues. The ends were cut back, 2 bases at V and 1 base at J, with 3 bases in the middle. In DNA, the CDR3 is TGTGCCAGCAGTTTATCAAGCAATCAGCCCCAGCATTTT. Residues: CASSLSSNQPQHF.

Details on this clonotype: A much larger clonotype is one base distant, so this may be a read error. V is TRBV5-1 and J is TRBJ2-1, with 10 bases identical to TRBD2. The CDR3 runs 15 residues. The V segment lost 4 bases and the J segment 10 bases; nucleotides outside the gene matches: 11. CDR1 and CDR2 (germline): SGHRS, YFSETQ. The DNA of the CDR3 is TGCGCCAGCAGCGCCCAGACTAGCGGGTCCTACGAGCAGTTCTTC. This gives the protein CASSAQTSGSYEQFF. Using reference TRBV5-1 and TRBJ2-1 for the parts outside the CDR3, the full variable domain is KAGVTQTPRYLIKTRGQQVTLSCSPISGHRSVSWYQQTPGQGLQFLFEYFSETQRNKGNFPGRFSGRQFSNSRSEMNVSTLELGDSALYLCASSAQTSGSYEQFFGPGTRLTVL.

This clonotype was observed many times. The chain joins TRBV28 to TRBJ2-7; D is unclear. The CDR3 is made up of 11 amino acids. Germline-derived CDR1 and CDR2 are MDHEN and SYDVKM. Between the trimmed V and J ends, which lost 4 bases and 6 bases, there was a span of 7 bases. As DNA, the CDR3 is TGTGCCAGCAGTTCCCTATTCGAGCAGTACTTC. Translated, it gives CASSSLFEQYF.

This clonotype occurred many times. This chain uses TRBV7-2 with TRBJ1-2; the D is unclear. The CDR3 is made up of 14 amino acids. Germline CDR1 reads SGHTA; CDR2 reads FQGNSA. The V end was cut by 3 bases, the J end by 5 bases, with 13 bases between. CDR3 protein: CASSFGSDYYGYTF. CDR3 sequence (DNA): TGTGCCAGCAGCTTCGGCAGCGACTATTATGGCTACACCTTC.

This clonotype showed up just a few times. The rearrangement joins TRBV5-5 to TRBJ2-7, with no clear D. Trimming pared 5 bases from V and 4 bases from J, leaving 13 bases between. CDR1 is SGHKS, CDR2 YYEKEE, per germline (reference sequence). The length of the CDR3 is 13 residues. CDR3 loop: CASRAVDGYEQYF. The DNA of the CDR3 is TGTGCCAGCAGGGCGGTTGATGGGTACGAGCAGTACTTC.

This clonotype was found many times. V is TRBV5-1 and J is TRBJ2-1; D might be TRBD1 or TRBD2, each matching 5 bases. Trimming shortened V by 4 bases and J by 13 bases, and 15 bases separated the two germline ends. CDR3 length: 12 amino acids. The germline CDR1 and CDR2 sequences are SGHRS and YFSETQ. This CDR3 reads CASSGNGTPQFF. The DNA for the CDR3 is TGCGCCAGCAGCGGCAACGGGACGCCTCAGTTCTTC.

This clonotype came up many times. V gene TRBV2 combines with J gene TRBJ1-2; 11 nucleotides agree with TRBD1. This CDR3 is built from 14 residues. Germline CDR1 and CDR2: SNHLY and FYNNEI. V trimming: 4 bases; J trimming: 2 bases; junction bases outside the gene matches: 0. As DNA, the CDR3 is TGTGCCAGCAGTGGGGACAGGGGGAACTATGGCTACACCTTC. Translation gives CASSGDRGNYGYTF.